What follows are 30 T cell receptor beta chains derived from one specimen sequenced in a study of blood T cell repertoires in COVID-19. Profiling relied on immunoSEQ multiplex PCR, and the TCRdb table lists in-frame clones only, not all of them. The sample consists of around 86,000 clones, about 83% of them appearing once. The sample comprised peripheral blood. All receptors come from an elderly woman with acute or convalescent COVID-19.

The rearrangement joins TRBV5-1 to TRBJ2-3, with 7 bases identical to TRBD2. V shed 4 bases and J 1 base; nucleotides not matched to a gene: 12. The CDR3 runs to 17 residues. CDR1 and CDR2 (germline): SGHRS, YFSETQ. The CDR3 nucleotides are TGCGCCAGCAGCCTGCTAGGTGCGAGCGGGGGCACAGATACGCAGTATTTT. It specifies CASSLLGASGGTDTQYF.

V usage is TRBV27 and J usage is TRBJ1-1; 7 nucleotides match TRBD1. The germline CDR1 and CDR2 sequences are MNHEY and SMNVEV (reference sequence). The V and J ends lost 4 bases and 0 bases, in that order; junction bases with no gene match: 2. The CDR3 is made up of 14 amino acids. The chain's CDR3 is CASSSQGLNTEAFF. In nucleotides, the CDR3 is TGTGCCAGCAGTTCACAGGGGCTGAACACTGAAGCTTTCTTT.

The chain joins TRBV6-2 or TRBV6-3 to TRBJ2-5; 9 bases are shared with TRBD2. With 3 bases clipped from V and 5 bases from J, the junction kept 10 bases outside the gene matches. The CDR3 is 16 amino acids. Germline V lookup: CDR1 MNHEY, CDR2 SVGEGT. The CDR3, as DNA: TGTGCCAGCAGTTATATAGCGGGAGTACATGGGGAGACCCAGTACTTC. Translating gives CASSYIAGVHGETQYF.

The chain combines TRBV3-1 (or the pseudogene TRBV3-2) with TRBJ2-3, with 15 positions matching TRBD2. Per the germline V gene, CDR1 is LGHDT and CDR2 is YNNKEL (reference sequence). With 4 bases clipped from V and 0 bases from J, the junction kept 5 bases outside the gene matches. The length of the CDR3 is 18 residues. The chain's CDR3 is CASSRGLAGGPSTDTQYF. For the CDR3, the DNA is TGTGCCAGCAGCCGGGGACTAGCGGGAGGTCCCAGCACAGATACGCAGTATTTT.

This clone came up once. J is TRBJ2-1 and V is TRBV4-3; D is unclear. V lost 0 bases to trimming and J lost 3 bases, with 9 bases between them. Germline V gene data show CDR1 as LGHNA and CDR2 as YSLEER. The CDR3 totals 15 residues. This CDR3 reads CASSQDSNGYNEQFF. The CDR3 coding sequence is TGCGCCAGCAGCCAAGACTCTAACGGCTACAATGAGCAGTTCTTC.

The chain combines TRBV11-2 with TRBJ2-1, with TRBD2 identical over 10 bases. This CDR3 region has 15 residues. The V segment lost 4 bases and the J segment 6 bases; nucleotides outside the gene matches: 6. Germline CDR1 and CDR2: SGHAT and FQNNGV. The CDR3 here is CASSSGSGRTNEQFF. The CDR3 DNA sequence: TGTGCCAGCAGCTCGGGTAGCGGGAGGACCAATGAGCAGTTCTTC.

CDR3 nucleotides: TGTGCCAGCAGCTTGTTCGGACAGGGTGACGAGCAGTACTTC. Its protein is CASSLFGQGDEQYF. This chain links TRBV13 with TRBJ2-7, with 8 bases fitting TRBD1. This CDR3 spans 14 amino acids. CDR1 and CDR2 from the germline V gene are PRHDT and FYEKMQ (reference sequence). Trimming removed 3 bases from V and 5 bases from J; junction bases left unmatched: 6.

The chain combines TRBV9 with TRBJ1-2, with 10 positions matching TRBD1. This CDR3 comprises 16 residues. Trimming at V came to 3 bases and at J to 6 bases, leaving 11 bases not matched to a gene. The germline CDR1 and CDR2 sequences are SGDLS and YYNGEE. CDR3 nucleotide sequence: TGTGCCAGCAGCGCTTTCTTCGGGACAGGGGACCATGGCTACACCTTC. Its protein product is CASSAFFGTGDHGYTF.

The table lists this clone with a count of one. V and J are TRBV5-8 and TRBJ1-5, with D possibly being TRBD1 (5 bases). There are 15 residues in the CDR3. Per germline, CDR1 SGHTS and CDR2 YDEGEE. The ends were cut back, 0 bases at V and 6 bases at J, with 13 bases in the middle. This CDR3 reads CASSLEGAVTQPQHF. The CDR3 DNA reads as TGTGCCAGCAGCTTGGAAGGGGCCGTCACTCAGCCCCAGCATTTT.

This clone came up once. The CDR3 reads CASSRKTGNNEKLFF. The DNA for the CDR3 is TGTGCCAGCAGCCGGAAGACAGGGAATAATGAAAAACTGTTTTTT. The chain is built from TRBV7-2 and TRBJ1-4; the match to TRBD1 covers 7 bases. This CDR3 is 15 amino acids long. Trimming removed 5 bases from V and 4 bases from J; junction bases left unmatched: 7. Germline V CDR1 and CDR2: SGHTA, FQGNSA.

This clone was observed once. This chain joins TRBV28 and TRBJ2-1; TRBD2 aligns across 9 bases. Germline CDR1 is MDHEN and CDR2 is SYDVKM. The V segment lost 2 bases and the J segment 12 bases; nucleotides outside the gene matches: 11. The CDR3 totals 15 residues. CDR3 amino acids: CASSLGAVAGERQFF. Written as DNA, the CDR3 is TGTGCCAGCAGTTTAGGGGCGGTAGCGGGAGAAAGGCAGTTCTTC. Full variable domain (rest looked up from reference TRBV28 and TRBJ2-1): DVKVTQSSRYLVKRTGEKVFLECVQDMDHENMFWYRQDPGLGLRLIYFSYDVKMKEKGDIPEGYSVSREKKERFSLILESASTNQTSMYLCASSLGAVAGERQFFGPGTRLTVL.

A word on this clone: Compared with germline, one end of the junction differs, possibly owing to a read error. The chain employs TRBV7-7 and TRBJ2-5, with D possibly matching TRBD2 (6 bases). Germline lookup yields CDR1 SSHAT and CDR2 FNYEAQ (reference sequence). CDR3 length equals 17 residues. CDR3 residues: CASSQTPGLAYQETQYF. The CDR3 region has the DNA TGTGCTAGCAGCCAAACCCCGGGACTGGCTTACCAAGAGACCCAGTACTTC.

The chain links TRBV5-1 to TRBJ1-1, with 11 nucleotides matching TRBD1. Germline assignment: CDR1 SGHRS and CDR2 YFSETQ. V lost 3 bases and J lost 1; bases outside the gene matches: 5. The CDR3 has 16 amino acids. DNA of the CDR3: TGCGCCAGCAGCTCCGGACAGGGGGCTCAGAACACTGAAGCTTTCTTT. This encodes CASSSGQGAQNTEAFF.

The V gene is TRBV15, the J gene TRBJ2-1, with D perhaps matching TRBD2 (5 bases). Germline V gene data show CDR1 as LNHNV and CDR2 as YYDKDF (reference sequence). This CDR3 is built from 12 residues. Trimming took 4 bases from V and 8 from J, leaving 9 bases between them. The CDR3 region is CATSIEGDEQFF. In DNA form, the CDR3 reads TGTGCCACCAGCATTGAGGGCGATGAGCAGTTCTTC.

V and J are TRBV21-1 and TRBJ1-1; the table names TRBD1, a call not compared with the DNA. TRBV21-1 is labeled a pseudogene. The CDR3 has 15 amino acids. CDR3 DNA: TGTGCCAGCAGCAAAGCAGGGGGTTTGAGCACTGAAGCTTTCTTT. Its protein product is CASSKAGGLSTEAFF.

CDR3 DNA sequence: TGTGCCAGCAGCTCCCCCGCGGGAGGAGAGACCCAGTACTTC. Encoded protein: CASSSPAGGETQYF. The chain links TRBV11-2 to TRBJ2-5, with 8 bases matching TRBD2. CDR3 length: 14 amino acids. Germline lookup yields CDR1 SGHAT and CDR2 FQNNGV. V lost 4 bases to trimming and J lost 4 bases; unmatched junction nucleotides: 5.

This clone was detected only once. This chain joins TRBV18 and TRBJ2-3; D uncertain. This CDR3 has 14 residues. Germline V gene lookup returns CDR1 KGHSH and CDR2 LQKENI. V was clipped by 3 bases and J by 0 bases, with 7 bases between them. CDR3 amino acids: CASSPQASTDTQYF. CDR3 nucleotides: TGTGCCAGCTCACCCCAGGCTAGCACAGATACGCAGTATTTT.

The rearrangement joins TRBV11-3 to TRBJ2-4, with 12 bases lining up with TRBD2. Germline V CDR1 and CDR2: SGHNT, YENEEA. The V and J ends lost 5 bases and 9 bases, in that order; junction bases with no gene match: 11. This CDR3 has 16 amino acids. CDR3 loop: CASSGGLAGKRVIQYF. In nucleotides, the CDR3 is TGTGCCAGCAGCGGAGGACTAGCGGGAAAGCGAGTCATTCAGTACTTC.

The gene calls are TRBV10-2 and TRBJ2-5; 8 bases are shared with TRBD1. CDR3 length: 17 amino acids. The J segment lost 2 bases and the V segment lost 6 bases, leaving 14 bases of the junction unmatched. Per germline, CDR1 WSHSY and CDR2 SAAADI. Here the CDR3 reads CASSVSQGAGDQETQYF. CDR3 nucleotide sequence: TGCGCCAGCAGCGTCAGTCAGGGGGCAGGCGATCAAGAGACCCAGTACTTC.

This rearrangement joins TRBV11-3 to TRBJ2-1; D ambiguous. Germline lookup yields CDR1 SGHNT and CDR2 YENEEA. CDR3 size: 18 residues. V lost 1 base, J lost 0 bases, and 16 bases lay in between. The CDR3 nucleotides are TGTGCCAGCAGCTTAGTAGTTGGCGGCCTCAGCTCCTACAATGAGCAGTTCTTC. Encoded protein: CASSLVVGGLSSYNEQFF.

The V call is TRBV30, the J call TRBJ2-7, with D tentatively TRBD1 (5 bases). This CDR3 is 13 amino acids long. CDR1 is GTSNPN, CDR2 SVGIG, per germline (reference sequence). V was shortened by 4 bases and J by 8 bases, with 18 bases between the two germline ends. The CDR3 region has the DNA TGTGCCTGGAATGGTCAGGGCGTACAGAAGCAGTACTTC. It translates to CAWNGQGVQKQYF.

This clone was counted a few times. This chain joins TRBV6-2 or TRBV6-3 and TRBJ2-3; D may be TRBD2 (5 bases). This CDR3 is 15 amino acids long. The ends were cut back, 2 bases at V and 4 bases at J, with 13 bases in the middle. Germline loops: CDR1 MNHEY, CDR2 SVGEGT. The CDR3 coding sequence is TGTGCCAGCAGTTACGAGCGGAGTGGGTCAGATACGCAGTATTTT. As protein: CASSYERSGSDTQYF.

V and J are TRBV1 and TRBJ2-2; the tabulated D call, TRBD2, remains unverified against the DNA. TRBV1 is an annotated pseudogene. The CDR3 extends over 22 amino acids. CDR3 nucleotides: TGCACCAGCAGCCAAGAGAGCCCCAGTTGCAGCGGGAGGGCCGGTAACACCGGGGAGCTGTTTTTT. It specifies CTSSQESPSCSGRAGNTGELFF.

Comment on this clone: This CDR3 is also generated by other DNA sequences in the sample. This chain connects TRBV19 to TRBJ2-2; tentative D call: TRBD1 (5 bases). V lost 3 bases and J lost 2, with 7 bases in between. Germline CDR1 is LNHDA and CDR2 is SQIVND (reference sequence). This CDR3 is built from 14 residues. CDR3 in amino acids: CASSIQGNTGELFF. CDR3 sequence (DNA): TGTGCCAGTAGTATCCAGGGCAACACCGGGGAGCTGTTTTTT.

The chain has TRBV6-5 and TRBJ2-7; 7 bases map to TRBD1. V was pared by 6 bases and J by 6 bases, with 5 bases of the junction left unmatched. Germline values: CDR1 MNHEY, CDR2 SVGAGI. CDR3 length equals 12 residues. The CDR3 here is CASRRAGGEQYF. The CDR3 region has the DNA TGTGCCAGCAGACGGGCAGGGGGCGAGCAGTACTTC.

The chain has TRBV20-1 and TRBJ1-3, with no clear D. V lost 6 bases and J lost 3, with 6 bases in between. The CDR3 contains 11 residues. Germline-derived CDR1 and CDR2 are DFQATT and SNEGSKA (reference sequence). The CDR3: CSAEHGNTIYF. The CDR3 DNA reads as TGCAGTGCAGAGCATGGAAACACCATATATTTT.

This clone was seen just once. The CDR3 spells CASSHYPTDTQYF. The CDR3 DNA reads TGTGCCAGCAGCCACTATCCCACAGATACGCAGTATTTT. The gene calls are TRBV27 and TRBJ2-3, with D unclear. Germline values: CDR1 MNHEY, CDR2 SMNVEV (reference sequence). The CDR3 runs 13 residues. V lost 6 bases and J lost 2, with 9 bases in between.

The gene calls are TRBV19 and TRBJ2-7, with 7 nucleotides matching TRBD1. From germline, CDR1 is LNHDA and CDR2 SQIVND (reference sequence). The V and J ends lost 5 bases and 6 bases, in that order; junction bases with no gene match: 10. CDR3 length: 14 residues. The CDR3 spells CASSPGQAHAEQYF. In nucleotides, the CDR3 is TGTGCCAGTAGTCCAGGACAGGCCCACGCCGAGCAGTACTTC. The full variable domain, rest sourced from reference TRBV19 and TRBJ2-7, is DGGITQSPKYLFRKEGQNVTLSCEQNLNHDAMYWYRQDPGQGLRLIYYSQIVNDFQKGDIAEGYSVSREKKESFPLTVTSAQKNPTAFYLCASSPGQAHAEQYFGPGTRLTVT.

This chain connects TRBV5-1 to TRBJ1-4; 7 bases align to TRBD1. V was clipped by 7 bases and J by 4 bases; unmatched bases: 4. The CDR3 is 13 amino acids. Per germline, CDR1 SGHRS and CDR2 YFSETQ. In DNA, the CDR3 is TGCGCCAGCGGGGACAGCAATAATGAAAAACTGTTTTTT. This translates into CASGDSNNEKLFF.

The chain combines TRBV4-2 with TRBJ1-6, with D uncertain. Germline CDR1 and CDR2: LGHNA and YNFKEQ. The V end was cut by 0 bases, the J end by 6 bases, with 12 bases between. This CDR3 contains 16 residues. The CDR3 reads CASSQEMVGGNSPLHF. The DNA for the CDR3 is TGTGCCAGCAGCCAAGAAATGGTCGGAGGTAATTCACCCCTCCACTTT.